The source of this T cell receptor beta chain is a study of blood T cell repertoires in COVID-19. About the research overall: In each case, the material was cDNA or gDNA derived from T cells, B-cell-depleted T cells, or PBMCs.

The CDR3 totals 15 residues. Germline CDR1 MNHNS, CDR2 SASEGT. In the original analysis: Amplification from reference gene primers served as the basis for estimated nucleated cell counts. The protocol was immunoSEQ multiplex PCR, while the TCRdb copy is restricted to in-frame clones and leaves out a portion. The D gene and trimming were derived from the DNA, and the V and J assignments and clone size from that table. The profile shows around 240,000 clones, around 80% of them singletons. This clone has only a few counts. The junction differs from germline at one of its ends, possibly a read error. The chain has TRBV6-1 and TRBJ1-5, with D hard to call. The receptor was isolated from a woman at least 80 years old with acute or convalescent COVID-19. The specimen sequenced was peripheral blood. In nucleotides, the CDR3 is TGTGCCAGCAGGGAAGCGGCTGTCAGCAATCAGCCCCAGCATTTT. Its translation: CASREAAVSNQPQHF.